This is a list of T cell receptor beta chains from one sample in a study of cytomegalovirus exposure and HLA in healthy donors. Only in-frame clones appear in the TCRdb table, and some are missing; sequencing was by immunoSEQ multiplex PCR. The sample includes more than 150,000 clones, about 79% of them seen just once. Input material: PBMCs. Receptors originate from a girl aged 2 to 9 in good health and CMV-seropositive. Each CDR3 is given with its conserved first and last residue. The D gene is left open where the match is weak. Part of the rows lack a size; the others show once, few, many or a class for expanded clones.

D | J | length | size | V | CDR3 | DNA
- | TRBJ1-3 | 14 | - | TRBV2 | CASRNRQCGNTIYF | TGTGCCAGCAGAAATCGACAGTGTGGAAACACCATATATTTT
- | TRBJ1-2 | 11 | - | TRBV7-9 | CASSAGGGYTF | TGTGCCAGCAGCGCGGGAGGGGGCTACACCTTC
- | TRBJ2-7 | 14 | - | TRBV7-8 | CASSLVTGSYEQYF | TGTGCCAGCAGCTTAGTAACAGGTTCCTACGAGCAGTACTTC
TRBD2 | TRBJ2-3 | 13 | once | TRBV15 | CATSNWGGATQYF | TGTGCCACCAGCAACTGGGGAGGGGCTACGCAGTATTTT
- | TRBJ1-6 | 15 | - | TRBV14 | CASSQGAGKNSPLHF | TGTGCCAGCAGCCAAGGGGCAGGGAAGAATTCACCCCTCCACTTT
TRBD2 | TRBJ2-2 | 18 | once | TRBV5-8 | CASSLLAGGLLDTGELFF | TGTGCCAGCAGCTTGTTGGCGGGAGGGTTACTAGACACCGGGGAGCTGTTTTTT
- | TRBJ1-1 | 12 | - | TRBV7-2 | CASSTMGGRAFF | TGTGCCAGCAGCACCATGGGGGGTCGAGCTTTCTTT
- | TRBJ1-1 | 15 | - | TRBV27 | CASSPTDFLNTEAFF | TGTGCCAGCAGTCCGACAGATTTCTTGAACACTGAAGCTTTCTTT
- | TRBJ1-1 | 13 | - | TRBV2 | CASSEAGDTEAFF | TGTGCCAGCAGTGAAGCCGGGGACACTGAAGCTTTCTTT
- | TRBJ1-1 | 12 | - | TRBV29-1 | CSGGQMNTEAFF | TGCAGCGGCGGACAGATGAACACTGAAGCTTTCTTT
- | TRBJ2-7 | 11 | few | TRBV20-1 | CSARDNYEQYF | TGCAGTGCTAGGGACAACTACGAGCAGTACTTC
TRBD2 | TRBJ2-3 | 16 | - | TRBV5-1 | CASSLTGLAGADTQYF | TGCGCCAGCAGCTTGACTGGACTAGCGGGAGCAGATACGCAGTATTTT
TRBD1 | TRBJ1-1 | 14 | - | TRBV7-9 | CASSLGQGFAEAFF | TGTGCCAGCAGCTTAGGACAGGGGTTTGCTGAAGCTTTCTTT
- | TRBJ1-2 | 15 | - | TRBV5-1 | CASSPQGELNYGYTF | TGCGCCAGCAGCCCCCAAGGAGAGCTGAACTATGGCTACACCTTC
TRBD1 | TRBJ2-7 | 14 | - | TRBV25-1 | CASSEGTGPYEQYF | TGTGCCAGCAGTGAAGGGACAGGGCCCTACGAGCAGTACTTC
- | TRBJ2-7 | 15 | - | TRBV4-1 | CASSQVQTYDYEQYF | TGCGCCAGCAGCCAAGTCCAGACATACGACTACGAGCAGTACTTC
- | TRBJ2-1 | 15 | - | TRBV4-1 | CASSQGGDPYNEQFF | TGCGCCAGCAGCCAAGGGGGAGACCCCTACAATGAGCAGTTCTTC
- | TRBJ1-1 | 18 | - | TRBV11-3 | CASSLRMSGPSSFTEAFF | TGTGCCAGCAGCTTAAGAATGTCAGGGCCGTCTTCCTTCACTGAAGCTTTCTTT
- | TRBJ1-3 | 12 | - | TRBV7-2 | CASSLGAGTIYF | TGTGCCAGCAGCTTAGGAGCGGGTACCATATATTTT
- | TRBJ2-7 | 13 | - | TRBV6-1 | CVSSEGHSYEQYF | TGTGTTTCATCCGAGGGACACTCCTACGAGCAGTACTTC
TRBD2 | TRBJ2-5 | 15 | - | TRBV19 | CASSMGTSGPETQYF | TGTGCCAGTAGTATGGGGACTAGCGGCCCCGAGACCCAGTACTTC
TRBD2 | TRBJ2-7 | 16 | - | TRBV5-1 | CASSLASLAGIYEQYF | TGCGCCAGCAGCTTGGCCAGCCTAGCGGGAATTTACGAGCAGTACTTC
- | TRBJ1-2 | 14 | - | TRBV18 | CASSPPQGGIGYTF | TGTGCCAGCTCACCACCGCAGGGTGGGATCGGCTACACCTTC
TRBD2 | TRBJ2-7 | 15 | - | TRBV5-6 | CASSWGGDGAYEQYF | TGTGCCAGCAGCTGGGGGGGGGACGGAGCATACGAGCAGTACTTC
TRBD2 | TRBJ2-1 | 17 | - | TRBV19 | CASTQRASGTSYNEQFF | TGTGCCAGTACCCAGAGGGCTAGCGGGACCTCCTACAATGAGCAGTTCTTC
- | TRBJ2-3 | 16 | - | TRBV1 | CTSSPFSGLGTDTQYF | TGCACCAGCAGCCCTTTCTCGGGACTAGGTACAGATACGCAGTATTTT
- | TRBJ2-4 | 13 | - | TRBV28 | CASRGQAKNIQYF | TGTGCCAGCAGGGGGCAGGCCAAAAACATTCAGTACTTC
- | TRBJ1-2 | 13 | - | TRBV19 | CASSIRGGDGYTF | TGTGCCAGTAGTATAAGGGGAGGGGATGGCTACACCTTC
- | TRBJ2-1 | 15 | - | TRBV9 | CASSVGGGLNNEQFF | TGTGCCAGCAGCGTCGGAGGGGGCCTTAACAATGAGCAGTTCTTC
- | TRBJ2-2 | 16 | - | TRBV6-5 | CASSYSGGFHTGELFF | TGTGCCAGCAGTTACTCAGGCGGGTTCCACACCGGGGAGCTGTTTTTT
- | TRBJ2-1 | 12 | - | TRBV12-5 | CASGYTGNEQFF | TGTGCTAGTGGTTATACGGGCAATGAGCAGTTCTTC
- | TRBJ1-5 | 14 | - | TRBV19 | CASRRIGRNQPQHF | TGTGCCAGCCGGCGGATAGGTCGCAATCAGCCCCAGCATTTT
TRBD1 | TRBJ1-2 | 11 | - | TRBV29-1 | CSGGQGYGYTF | TGCAGCGGCGGACAGGGGTATGGCTACACCTTC
- | TRBJ2-1 | 22 | - | TRBV5-1 | CASSPRGRPTTKHGSSYNEQFF | TGCGCCAGCAGCCCTCGTGGGCGACCGACTACAAAACATGGGAGCTCCTACAATGAGCAGTTCTTC
TRBD1 | TRBJ1-4 | 14 | - | TRBV9 | CASSVQGGNEKLFF | TGTGCCAGCAGCGTACAAGGGGGCAATGAAAAACTGTTTTTT
TRBD2 | TRBJ2-7 | 14 | - | TRBV9 | CASSGTSGSYEQYF | TGTGCCAGCAGCGGGACTAGCGGGAGTTACGAGCAGTACTTC
- | TRBJ2-6 | 17 | once | TRBV28 | CASRYRFPASGANVLTF | TGTGCCAGCAGATACAGGTTTCCCGCCTCTGGGGCCAACGTCCTGACTTTC
TRBD1 | TRBJ2-7 | 15 | - | TRBV13 | CASSSDRGYADEQYF | TGTGCCAGCAGCTCCGACAGGGGATACGCGGACGAGCAGTACTTC
TRBD1 | TRBJ2-4 | 16 | - | TRBV28 | CASSWVTGTGGDIQYF | TGTGCCAGCAGTTGGGTGACCGGGACAGGGGGGGACATTCAGTACTTC
- | TRBJ2-7 | 17 | - | TRBV7-9 | CASSPPGGLPSSYEQYF | TGTGCCAGCAGCCCCCCCGGGGGGCTCCCCAGCTCCTACGAGCAGTACTTC
TRBD2 | TRBJ2-1 | 14 | - | TRBV11-3 | CASSVSGLAGEQFF | TGTGCCAGCAGCGTTTCTGGACTAGCTGGTGAGCAGTTCTTC
TRBD1 | TRBJ2-3 | 13 | - | TRBV15 | CATLNRGVGTQYF | TGTGCCACCCTCAACAGGGGTGTCGGTACGCAGTATTTT
- | TRBJ1-2 | 16 | - | TRBV4-1 | CASSQDTLEAGYGYTF | TGCGCCAGCAGCCAAGATACTTTAGAAGCAGGCTATGGCTACACCTTC
TRBD1 | TRBJ2-7 | 16 | - | TRBV11-3 | CASSFDRENPSYEQYF | TGTGCCAGCAGCTTCGACAGGGAGAATCCCTCCTACGAGCAGTACTTC
- | TRBJ1-1 | 15 | few | TRBV6-1 | CASSAPERVGPEAFF | TGTGCCAGCAGTGCCCCTGAGAGGGTAGGGCCTGAAGCTTTCTTT
- | TRBJ1-1 | 11 | - | TRBV27 | CASGRNTEAFF | TGTGCCAGCGGGAGAAACACTGAAGCTTTCTTT
TRBD1 | TRBJ1-1 | 14 | - | TRBV15 | CATSGTRTGTEAFF | TGTGCCACCAGCGGAACGAGGACAGGCACTGAAGCTTTCTTT
TRBD2 | TRBJ2-1 | 13 | - | TRBV28 | CAIPSGSGDEQFF | TGTGCCATTCCTAGCGGGAGTGGCGATGAGCAGTTCTTC
- | TRBJ2-1 | 16 | - | TRBV10-1 | CASSESELSSYNEQFF | TGCGCCAGCAGTGAGTCGGAGCTTAGCTCCTACAATGAGCAGTTCTTC
- | TRBJ1-1 | 13 | - | TRBV19 | CASSTTSGTEAFF | TGTGCCAGTAGTACCACTTCGGGCACTGAAGCTTTCTTT
- | TRBJ2-7 | 16 | - | TRBV5-6 | CASSYYLGALTYEQYF | TGTGCCAGCAGCTATTATTTAGGAGCTCTCACCTACGAGCAGTACTTC